This T cell receptor (beta chain) derives from a study of T-cell memory formation after mild COVID-19. Looking at the study overall: TCR clusters showed largely donor specificity.

Via MiXCR, TCRdb re-called the 5' RACE reads, giving one row per CDR3 protein. The sample gives about 430,000 distinct CDR3 sequences, roughly 18% of which show up once; about 22% is in the top ten. Details on this clonotype: The antigen remains undetermined.

Findings and caveats of the study: Memory cells collected pre-infection included some clones that later responded, suggesting cross-reactive memory joined. Most CD4+ clones that shrank were in CM and EM, while CD8+ ones turned up in EMRA. Clones shrinking from day 15 to 85 showed even CD4/CD8 mixes; later expanders tilted CD4+.

Sequenced material: PBMCs or a T cell subset sorted from them (not recorded which). The source of this sequence is a man aged 18 to 30 who had mild COVID-19 (a few samples of this study predate the infection). Cell type and time point are not known.

This chain's CDR3 is CASKTLGEREQFF. The DNA for the CDR3 is TGCGCCAGCAAAACTCTAGGTGAGCGTGAGCAGTTCTTC. The J gene is TRBJ2-1, the V gene TRBV4-1; D call uncertain. V was clipped by 7 bases and J by 9 bases, with 16 bases between them. The germline V gene encodes CDR1 MGHRA and CDR2 YSYEKL. The CDR3 contains 13 residues.